Described below is a single TCR beta chain sequence and its context. Trimming took off 4 bases at V and 2 bases at J, with 12 bases between the two ends. The CDR3 contains 14 residues. The germline V gene has CDR1 SGHTA and CDR2 FQGNSA. This sample was taken from a study of T-cell reconstitution after alpha-beta-depleted transplantation in children. A TCRbeta library incorporating unique molecular identifiers was prepared. One entry per CDR3 protein results from TCRdb running MiXCR on the PCR reads. The data show approximately 630,000 distinct CDR3 sequences, about an eighth seen once. This specimen was PBMCs, taken before TCRalphabeta/CD19-depleted stem cell transplant. The TCR was taken from a girl aged 2 to 10 with congenital amegakaryocytic thrombocytopenia, due to receive a stem cell transplant. This chain connects TRBV7-2 to TRBJ2-7; weak D call: TRBD2 (6 bases). CDR3 nucleotide sequence: TGTGCCAGCAGCTCCCGGACTAACCCCTACGAGCAGTACTTC. This codes for CASSSRTNPYEQYF.